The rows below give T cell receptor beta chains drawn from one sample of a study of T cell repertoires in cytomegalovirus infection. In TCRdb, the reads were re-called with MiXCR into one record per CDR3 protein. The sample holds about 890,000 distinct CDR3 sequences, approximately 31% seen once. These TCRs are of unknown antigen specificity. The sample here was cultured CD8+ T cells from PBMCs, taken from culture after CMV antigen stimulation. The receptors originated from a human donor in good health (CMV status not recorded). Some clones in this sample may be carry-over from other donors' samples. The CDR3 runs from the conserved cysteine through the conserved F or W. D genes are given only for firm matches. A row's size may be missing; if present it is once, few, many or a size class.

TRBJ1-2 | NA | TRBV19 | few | CASSIVGGADGYTF | TGTGCCAGTAGTATAGTTGGGGGCGCGGATGGCTACACCTTC
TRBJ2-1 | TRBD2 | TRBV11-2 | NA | CASSLEVASGLLPYNEQFF | TGTGCCAGCAGCTTAGAGGTGGCTAGCGGGCTTTTACCCTACAATGAGCAGTTCTTC
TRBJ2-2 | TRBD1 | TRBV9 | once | CASSVATGATNTGELFF | TGTGCCAGCAGCGTAGCTACAGGGGCAACGAACACCGGGGAGCTGTTTTTT
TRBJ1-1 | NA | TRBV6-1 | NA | CASSPGRPYDEAFF | TGTGCCAGCAGTCCGGGACGACCTTATGACGAAGCTTTCTTT
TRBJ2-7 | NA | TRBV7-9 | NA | CASSTPDGGEREQYF | TGTGCCAGCAGCACCCCCGATGGTGGGGAACGCGAGCAGTACTTC
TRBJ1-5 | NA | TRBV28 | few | CASSFRLGDRNQPQHF | TGTGCCAGCAGTTTTCGGTTGGGGGATCGCAATCAGCCCCAGCATTTT
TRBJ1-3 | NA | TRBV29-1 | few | CSVLGADGNTIYF | TGCAGCGTTTTAGGGGCGGATGGAAACACCATATATTTT
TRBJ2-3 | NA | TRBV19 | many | CASSIAGVRTDTQYF | TGTGCCAGTAGTATAGCAGGGGTGAGGACAGATACGCAGTATTTT
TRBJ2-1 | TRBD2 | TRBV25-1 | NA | CAVAGLAYNEQFF | TGTGCCGTAGCGGGCCTCGCCTACAATGAGCAGTTCTTC
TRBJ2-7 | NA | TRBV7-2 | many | CASSSGEFEYF | TGTGCCAGCAGCTCAGGGGAATTCGAGTACTTC
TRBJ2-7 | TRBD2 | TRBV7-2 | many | CASSLEWAGGLYEQYF | TGTGCCAGCAGCTTAGAATGGGCGGGGGGGCTATACGAGCAGTACTTC
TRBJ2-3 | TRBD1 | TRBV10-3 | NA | CATLGDRGADTQYF | TGTGCCACCCTAGGGGACAGGGGTGCAGATACGCAGTATTTT
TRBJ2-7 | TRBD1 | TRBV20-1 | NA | CSARDRGGWQQYF | TGCAGTGCTCGGGACAGGGGTGGCTGGCAGCAGTACTTC
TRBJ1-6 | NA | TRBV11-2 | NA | CASSLAFESSYNSPFHF | TGTGCCAGCAGCTTAGCCTTTGAGAGCTCCTATAATTCACCCTTCCACTTT
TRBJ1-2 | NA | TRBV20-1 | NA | CSARDSSRQTYYGYTF | TGCAGTGCTAGAGATAGCTCCCGACAGACCTACTATGGCTACACCTTC
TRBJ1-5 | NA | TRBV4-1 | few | CASSQGLIDQPQHF | TGCGCCAGCAGCCAAGGGCTGATAGATCAGCCCCAGCATTTT
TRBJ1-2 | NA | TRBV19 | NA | CASSIGQGNYGYTF | TGTGCCAGTAGTATTGGTCAGGGAAACTATGGCTACACCTTC
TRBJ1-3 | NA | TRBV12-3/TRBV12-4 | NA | CASSSAQGGSGNTIYF | TGTGCCAGCAGTTCGGCCCAAGGGGGGTCTGGAAACACCATATATTTT
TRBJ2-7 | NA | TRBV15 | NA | CATSRDIPGESIEYF | TGTGCCACCAGCAGAGATATACCAGGGGAGAGCATAGAGTACTTC
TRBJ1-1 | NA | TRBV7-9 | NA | CASSSAGNPTEAFF | TGTGCCAGCAGCTCCGCAGGGAATCCAACTGAAGCTTTCTTT
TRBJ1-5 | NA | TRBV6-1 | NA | CASSEEFNSNQPQHF | TGTGCCAGCAGTGAAGAATTTAATAGCAATCAGCCCCAGCATTTT
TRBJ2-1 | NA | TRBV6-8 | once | CATNGGRHNEQFF | TGTGCCACTAACGGAGGGAGACACAATGAGCAGTTCTTC
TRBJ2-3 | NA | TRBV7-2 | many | CASSSNRTDTQYF | TGTGCCAGCAGCTCAAATCGGACAGATACGCAGTATTTT
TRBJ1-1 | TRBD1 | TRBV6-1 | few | CASSGRDRGKAFF | TGTGCCAGCAGTGGCCGGGACAGGGGGAAAGCTTTCTTT
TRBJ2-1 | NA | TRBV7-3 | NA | CASRPALDSYNEQFF | TGTGCCAGCAGGCCCGCTTTGGACTCCTACAATGAGCAGTTCTTC
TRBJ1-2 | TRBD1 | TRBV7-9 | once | CASSSRQGAAYGYTF | TGTGCCAGCAGCTCAAGACAGGGGGCGGCCTATGGCTACACCTTC